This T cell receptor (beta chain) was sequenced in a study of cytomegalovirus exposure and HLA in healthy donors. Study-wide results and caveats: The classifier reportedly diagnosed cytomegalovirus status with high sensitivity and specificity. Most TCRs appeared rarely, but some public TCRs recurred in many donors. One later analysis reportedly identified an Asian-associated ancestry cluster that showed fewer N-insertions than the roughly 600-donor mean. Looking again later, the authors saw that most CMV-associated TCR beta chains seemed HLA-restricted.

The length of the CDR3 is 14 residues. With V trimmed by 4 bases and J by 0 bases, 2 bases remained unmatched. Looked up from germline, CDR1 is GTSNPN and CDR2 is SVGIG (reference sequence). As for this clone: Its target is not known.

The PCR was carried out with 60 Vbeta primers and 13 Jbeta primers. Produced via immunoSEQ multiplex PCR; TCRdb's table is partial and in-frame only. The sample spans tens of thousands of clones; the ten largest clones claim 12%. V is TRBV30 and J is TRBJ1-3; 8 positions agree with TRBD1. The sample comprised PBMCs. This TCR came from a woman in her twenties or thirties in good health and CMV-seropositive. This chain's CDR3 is CAWNTGGSGNTIYF. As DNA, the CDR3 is TGTGCCTGGAACACAGGGGGCTCTGGAAACACCATATATTTT.